This T cell receptor beta chain came from a study of cytomegalovirus exposure and HLA in healthy donors. Findings of the study overall: When a later analysis compared HLA-associated TCR beta chains with equally common others, the HLA-associated chains turned out to be more clonally expanded and to have lower generation probabilities. In a later analysis, TCR beta V- and J-gene trimming showed a link to a missense DCLRE1C variant.

In regard to this clone: The antigen is unknown.

Vbeta (60) and Jbeta (13) primers were used in the PCR. Measured with immunoSEQ multiplex PCR; TCRdb has only the in-frame clones, and not every one. The sample holds fewer than 150,000 clones. Between the trimmed V and J ends, which lost 6 bases and 0 bases, there was a span of 18 bases. From germline, CDR1 is MDHEN and CDR2 SYDVKM. This CDR3 has 16 residues. Unrecorded immune exposures were likely, despite nominal health at sampling. The chain uses TRBV28 and TRBJ2-7; TRBD2 is a possible D gene (7 bases). Source material: PBMCs. The source is a man between 35 and 55 years old in good health and CMV-seronegative. CDR3 protein: CASSPRGAPSSYEQYF. The CDR3 DNA follows: TGTGCCAGCAGCCCTCGGGGGGCCCCGAGCTCCTACGAGCAGTACTTC.